This T cell receptor (beta chain) was sequenced for a study of cytotoxic CD8 clonotypes in ibrutinib-treated CLL. Study information: Responses comprised approximately 25 partial and 2 complete; at median around 6 years, about 14 remained remitted and around twelve progressed.

The TCR beta libraries used 2 to 2.5 micrograms of genomic DNA that came from cryopreserved PBMCs. The table came from immunoSEQ multiplex PCR; TCRdb's copy has only in-frame clones and leaves some out. The sample lists 110,000 to 150,000 clones; 79% were seen once. This clone was observed a few times. The CDR3 has 12 residues. The germline V and J ends were trimmed by 0 bases and 4 bases, with 3 bases remaining between them. Germline V CDR1 and CDR2: SGHRS, YFSETQ. Sequencing used PBMCs, obtained after 12 months of ibrutinib treatment. This sequence was found in a human donor with chronic lymphocytic leukemia. J is TRBJ2-3 and V is TRBV5-1, with D uncertain. In DNA form, the CDR3 reads TGCGCCAGCAGCTTGGAGTCAGATACGCAGTATTTT. Translated, it gives CASSLESDTQYF.